These T cell receptor beta chains were read from a single sample in a study of T cells expressing NK-cell markers. TCRdb re-called the 5' RACE reads; one entry per CDR3 protein, DNA not given. In all, the sample yields 500,000 to 600,000 distinct CDR3 sequences. The specimen was blood T cells: a sorted CD56 or NKG2C T cell subset, CD4+ or CD8+ T cells, or bulk PBMC T cells (not recorded which). The receptors originated from a man aged 18 to 30 in good health. The CDR3 runs from the conserved cysteine through the conserved F or W. Each record gives: J gene, V gene, CDR3 protein.

>TRBJ2-3|TRBV4-3
CASSQAGTGGTDTQYF
>TRBJ2-1|TRBV5-1
CASSGTSGLWEQFF
>TRBJ2-5|TRBV11-3
CASSSGQPGGTQYF
>TRBJ2-1|TRBV28
CASSEQVTYNEQFF
>TRBJ1-6|TRBV6-1
CASSDYSPLHF
>TRBJ2-1|TRBV29-1
CSVGSGSVYNEQFF
>TRBJ1-4|TRBV5-8
CASSPTRRGGEKLFF
>TRBJ1-1|TRBV5-1
CASSLRASNTEAFF
>TRBJ2-1|TRBV20-1
CSATVTSYNEQFF
>TRBJ2-7|TRBV27
CASSYGLAGRSYEQYF
>TRBJ2-7|TRBV5-1
CASSLATGRIYEQYF
>TRBJ2-5|TRBV4-3
CASAGQFGETQYF
>TRBJ2-3|TRBV27
CASSPSGGEGTDTQYF
>TRBJ1-5|TRBV3-1
CASSQNSDSYSNQPQHF
>TRBJ1-2|TRBV12-3/TRBV12-4
CASSQYSVANYGYTF
>TRBJ1-4|TRBV6-1
CASTDGAIEKLFF
>TRBJ1-5|TRBV12-3/TRBV12-4
CASRPGANQPQHF
>TRBJ2-2|TRBV7-3
CASSYYQRTGELFF
>TRBJ2-1|TRBV5-8
CASSLRTTSGQAHNEQFF
>TRBJ2-1|TRBV6-1
CASRGLAGYNEQFF
>TRBJ2-2|TRBV20-1
CSARDPGKNTGELFF
>TRBJ2-2|TRBV7-2
CASSIGTSGLNTGELFF
>TRBJ1-1|TRBV27
CASSIRGVNTEAFF
>TRBJ1-5|TRBV12-3/TRBV12-4
CASSFSGARSNQPQHF
>TRBJ2-5|TRBV5-1
CASSGNPGRRSRQETQYF
>TRBJ2-6|TRBV5-1
CASSPSTGGGFSGANVLTF
>TRBJ2-7|TRBV20-1
CSASPATGHNWSYEQYF
>TRBJ1-4|TRBV21-1
CASSKEAGVGEKLFF
>TRBJ2-1|TRBV29-1
CSVAGDLYNEQFF
>TRBJ2-1|TRBV11-2
CASSLDSSGRYNNEQFF
>TRBJ1-1|TRBV7-2
CASRTVANTEAFF
>TRBJ2-2|TRBV30
CAWSATTTDGELFF
>TRBJ2-2|TRBV7-7
CASSLSTQPTGELFF
>TRBJ2-1|TRBV9
CASSAPGLADYNEQFF
>TRBJ1-1|TRBV20-1
CSASQDGVEAFF
>TRBJ2-5|TRBV6-1
CASSPSGGGGQETQYF
>TRBJ2-6|TRBV5-5
CASSFSGAGANVLTF
>TRBJ2-1|TRBV25-1
CASSDLVGTLYNEQFF
>TRBJ1-6|TRBV30
CAWSVGSPLHF
>TRBJ1-5|TRBV6-5
CAFGQGGNQPQHF
>TRBJ2-1|TRBV12-3/TRBV12-4
CASSLPSSKNEQFF
>TRBJ2-1|TRBV9
CASSPSGTGWEQFF
>TRBJ2-3|TRBV12-3/TRBV12-4
CASSSHGTATDTQYF
>TRBJ2-6|TRBV25-1
CASSDPTSPGANVLTF
>TRBJ2-7|TRBV6-1
CASRVREGRYEQYF
>TRBJ2-2|TRBV13
CASNPGGPGAGELFF
>TRBJ1-4|TRBV28
CASSFYVGGKNEKLFF
>TRBJ2-1|TRBV11-2
CASSLQLAGVSNEQFF